These T cell receptor beta chains were read from a single sample in a study of blood T cell repertoires in COVID-19. Clones were read by immunoSEQ multiplex PCR, and TCRdb kept only the in-frame ones, dropping some. The sample includes around 180,000 clones, approximately 91% of them seen just once. The sequenced sample was peripheral blood. These receptors all come from a man in his 70s with active or convalescent COVID-19. Each CDR3 is given without its conserved first and last residue.

j_gene	v_gene	CDR3aa
TRBJ1-3	TRBV3-1/TRBV3-2	ASSQDLLRGFSGNTIY
TRBJ1-3	TRBV30	AWTLGGNGNTIY
TRBJ2-7	TRBV11-2	ASSLDETYEQY
TRBJ1-2	TRBV28	ASLIGGTGYT
TRBJ1-6	TRBV14	ASSQGTDKNSPLH
TRBJ1-6	TRBV5-1	ASSLAGLGSPLH
TRBJ2-3	TRBV7-2	ASSLGGGTQY
TRBJ2-3	TRBV6-5	ASRSGLAATDTQY
TRBJ1-2	TRBV19	ASRGVGGFGYT
TRBJ2-3	TRBV10-3	AISRDTGTDTQY
TRBJ1-3	TRBV5-4	ASSLVPGGPGNTIY
TRBJ2-5	TRBV9	ASSGGTHQETQY
TRBJ2-7	TRBV11-2	ASSYSVAGEQY
TRBJ2-1	TRBV28	ASSFVGSYNEQF
TRBJ2-5	TRBV28	ASSFSQGGETQY
TRBJ2-3	TRBV19	ASSIGTLNTQY
TRBJ1-4	TRBV10-3	AIRGTGANEKLF
TRBJ1-4	TRBV7-9	ASSSPPGNEKLF
TRBJ1-5	TRBV4-1	ASSQDRGSNQPQH
TRBJ2-1	TRBV18	ASSPSETVYNEQF
TRBJ1-2	TRBV7-8	ASSPTSNPNYGYT
TRBJ2-7	TRBV2	ASSLTSYEQY
TRBJ2-7	TRBV6-6	ASSPRDREGEQY
TRBJ1-6	TRBV27	ASSRSGLRVASPLH
TRBJ1-2	TRBV6-2/TRBV6-3	ASSYSTRNYGYT
TRBJ1-6	TRBV7-9	ASSLQGTENSPLH
TRBJ2-1	TRBV7-2	ASSLAYAGEQF
TRBJ2-7	TRBV12-5	ASGLTGPYEQY
TRBJ2-7	TRBV6-2/TRBV6-3	ASSYGRTGSSYEQY
TRBJ2-1	TRBV2	ASIHELVADEQF
TRBJ2-5	TRBV5-1	ASSLGPGQERWVTQY
TRBJ2-3	TRBV6-5	ASRTGNTDTQY
TRBJ1-2	TRBV2	ASRGGLRVNYGYT
TRBJ1-2	TRBV6-6	ASSNGLDDYGYT
TRBJ2-1	TRBV19	ASSISGGGNYNEQF
TRBJ2-7	TRBV10-2	AAGTGFTYEQY
TRBJ2-2	TRBV19	ASSRPGQPNTGELF
TRBJ2-3	TRBV10-3	AIRVAGVFTDTQY
TRBJ2-1	TRBV3-1/TRBV3-2	ASSQDPGSYNEQF
TRBJ1-1	TRBV3-1/TRBV3-2	ASSHQTVLNTEAF
TRBJ2-1	TRBV6-2/TRBV6-3	ASSTKRGGRLSYNEQF
TRBJ2-4	TRBV7-2	ASSAGGSKNIQY
TRBJ2-4	TRBV7-9	ASSLWSGHTGNIQY
TRBJ2-7	TRBV6-6	ASSPGQVVSSLPYEQY
TRBJ2-5	TRBV9	ASSAGGGRQQETQY
TRBJ2-7	TRBV18	ASSPRDTFYEQY
TRBJ2-7	TRBV5-6	ASSCSGF
TRBJ1-3	TRBV19	ATGTSPSGNTIY
TRBJ2-4	TRBV5-8	ASSLVGGPVTKNIQY
TRBJ2-7	TRBV20-1	SASGTPGLANEQY
TRBJ1-2	TRBV6-2/TRBV6-3	ASSHPGQRGYT
TRBJ1-2	TRBV3-1/TRBV3-2	ASSRTAANYGYT